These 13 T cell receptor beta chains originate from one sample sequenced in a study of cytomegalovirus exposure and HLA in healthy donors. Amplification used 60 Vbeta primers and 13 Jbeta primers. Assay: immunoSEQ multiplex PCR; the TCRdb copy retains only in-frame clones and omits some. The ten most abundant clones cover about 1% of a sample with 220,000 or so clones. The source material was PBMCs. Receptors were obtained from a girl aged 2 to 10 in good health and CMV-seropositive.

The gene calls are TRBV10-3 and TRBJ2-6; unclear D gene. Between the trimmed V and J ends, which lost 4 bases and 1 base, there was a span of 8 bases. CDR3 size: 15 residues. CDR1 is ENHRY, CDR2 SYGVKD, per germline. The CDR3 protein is CAISGLGSGANVLTF. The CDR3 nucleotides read TGTGCCATCAGTGGACTGGGTTCTGGGGCCAACGTCCTGACTTTC.

The CDR3 bases are TGTGCCATCACTAAACGGTATTCGGGAGTTCCCATCGGGGAGCTGTTTTTT. It specifies CAITKRYSGVPIGELFF. The V and J genes are TRBV2 and TRBJ2-2; TRBD2 is a possible D gene (6 bases). Between the trimmed V and J ends, which lost 10 bases and 7 bases, there was a span of 28 bases. The CDR3 is made up of 17 amino acids. The germline gives CDR1 SNHLY, CDR2 FYNNEI.

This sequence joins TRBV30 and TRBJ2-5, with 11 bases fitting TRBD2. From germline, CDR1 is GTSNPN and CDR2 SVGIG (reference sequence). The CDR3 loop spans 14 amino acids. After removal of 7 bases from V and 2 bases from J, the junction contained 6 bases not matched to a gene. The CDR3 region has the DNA TGTGCCTCTACGGGACTAGCGGATCAAGAGACCCAGTACTTC. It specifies CASTGLADQETQYF.

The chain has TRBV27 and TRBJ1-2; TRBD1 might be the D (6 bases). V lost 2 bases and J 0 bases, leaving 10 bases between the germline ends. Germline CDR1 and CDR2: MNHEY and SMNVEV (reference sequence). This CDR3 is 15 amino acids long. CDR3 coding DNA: TGTGCCAGCAGTTTAGGCGGGGGCTCTAACTATGGCTACACCTTC. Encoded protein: CASSLGGGSNYGYTF.

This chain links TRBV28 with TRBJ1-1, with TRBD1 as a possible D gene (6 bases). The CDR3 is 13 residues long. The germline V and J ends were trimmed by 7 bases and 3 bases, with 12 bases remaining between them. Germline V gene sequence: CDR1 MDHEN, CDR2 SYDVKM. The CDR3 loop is CASTRQADTEAFF. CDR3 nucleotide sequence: TGTGCCAGCACCAGACAGGCAGACACTGAAGCTTTCTTT.

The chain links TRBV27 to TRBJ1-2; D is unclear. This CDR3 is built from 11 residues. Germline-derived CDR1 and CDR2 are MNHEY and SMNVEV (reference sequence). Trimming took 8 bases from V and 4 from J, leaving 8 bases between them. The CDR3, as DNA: TGTGCCAGCCTGGGAGGCTATGGCTACACCTTC. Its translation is CASLGGYGYTF.

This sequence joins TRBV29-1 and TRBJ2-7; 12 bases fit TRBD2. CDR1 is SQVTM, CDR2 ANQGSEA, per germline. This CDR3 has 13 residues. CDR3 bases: TGCAGGGGGATGACTAGCGGGAGCAACGAGCAGTACTTC. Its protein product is CRGMTSGSNEQYF.

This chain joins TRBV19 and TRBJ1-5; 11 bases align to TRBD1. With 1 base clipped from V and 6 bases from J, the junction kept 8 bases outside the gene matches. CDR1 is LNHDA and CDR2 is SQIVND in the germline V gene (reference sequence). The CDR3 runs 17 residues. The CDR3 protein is CASSIGTGGDLGQPQHF. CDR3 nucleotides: TGTGCCAGTAGTATAGGGACAGGGGGCGATTTAGGTCAGCCCCAGCATTTT.

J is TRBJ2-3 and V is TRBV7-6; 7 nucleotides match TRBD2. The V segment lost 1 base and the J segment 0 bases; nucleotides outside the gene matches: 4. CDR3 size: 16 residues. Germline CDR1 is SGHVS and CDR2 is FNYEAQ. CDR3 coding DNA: TGTGCCAGCAGCTTAGAGGCTAGCGGTAGCACAGATACGCAGTATTTT. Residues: CASSLEASGSTDTQYF.

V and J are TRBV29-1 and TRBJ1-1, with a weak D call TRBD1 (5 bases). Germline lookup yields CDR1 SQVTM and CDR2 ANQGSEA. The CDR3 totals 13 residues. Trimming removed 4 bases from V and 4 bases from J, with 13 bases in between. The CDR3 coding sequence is TGCAGCGTTGCCCTGGGGGGTGGCACTGAAGCTTTCTTT. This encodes CSVALGGGTEAFF.

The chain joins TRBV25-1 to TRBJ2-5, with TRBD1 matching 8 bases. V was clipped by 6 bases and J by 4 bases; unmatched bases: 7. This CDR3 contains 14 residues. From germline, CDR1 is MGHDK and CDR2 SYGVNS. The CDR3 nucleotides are TGTGCCAGCAGCCCAGGGGGCGGCCCAGAGACCCAGTACTTC. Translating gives CASSPGGGPETQYF. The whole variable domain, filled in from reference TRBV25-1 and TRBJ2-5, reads EADIYQTPRYLVIGTGKKITLECSQTMGHDKMYWYQQDPGMELHLIHYSYGVNSTEKGDLSSESTVSRIRTEHFPLTLESARPSHTSQYLCASSPGGGPETQYFGPGTRLLVL.

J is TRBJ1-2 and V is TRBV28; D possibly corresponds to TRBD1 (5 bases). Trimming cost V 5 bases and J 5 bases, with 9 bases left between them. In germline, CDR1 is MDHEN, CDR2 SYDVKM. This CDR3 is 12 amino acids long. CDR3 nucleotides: TGTGCCAGCAGTCCGGGGGAGTATGGCTACACCTTC. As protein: CASSPGEYGYTF.

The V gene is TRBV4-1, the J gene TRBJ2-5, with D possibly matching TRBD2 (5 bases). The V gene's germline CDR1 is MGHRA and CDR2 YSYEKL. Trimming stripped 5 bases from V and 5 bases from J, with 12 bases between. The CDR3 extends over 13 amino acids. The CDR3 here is CASSSIRGETQYF. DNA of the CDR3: TGCGCCAGCAGCTCCATCCGCGGGGAGACCCAGTACTTC.